This T cell receptor beta chain is from a study of siplizumab effects on memory and regulatory T cells. The ends were cut back, 2 bases at V and 4 bases at J, with 11 bases in the middle. The CDR3 has 15 amino acids. Germline assignment: CDR1 MNHNY and CDR2 SVGAGI (reference sequence). Comments on this clone: Its antigen remains unidentified.

Only in-frame clones appear in the TCRdb table, and some are missing; sequencing was by immunoSEQ multiplex PCR. This sample has around 100,000 clones; 85% to 95% occur once, and the top ten carry 12%. Findings and limits, study-wide: Naive T cells were seen as more diverse than memory cells and as major alloresponse contributors. Unstimulated subsets were the mapping target of only a minor fraction of alloreactive clones. Proliferating siplizumab-culture Tregs lacked confirmation of suppressive function. Siplizumab significantly reduced alloreactive sequences traceable to unstimulated CD4+ memory cells.

This TCR was recovered from a human donor in good health. The chain uses TRBV6-6 and TRBJ1-4; D gene uncertain. The sample comprised non-Treg CD4+ T cells sorted from blood. The CDR3 region is CASSYKAGYNEKLFF. CDR3 DNA sequence: TGTGCCAGCAGTTACAAGGCCGGCTATAATGAAAAACTGTTTTTT.